This TCR beta chain appears in the sequencing data of a study of blood T cell repertoires in COVID-19. The repertoire was sequenced with immunoSEQ multiplex PCR; TCRdb's copy has only in-frame clones and lacks some. This sample has around 270,000 clones, with over 80% found just once. Per the germline V gene, CDR1 is SNHLY and CDR2 is FYNNEI. The CDR3 is made up of 12 amino acids. V gave up 5 bases and J gave up 5 bases, with 7 bases separating them. J is TRBJ2-1 and V is TRBV2; D gene uncertain. This TCR was recovered from a woman aged 40-49 years who had recovered from COVID-19. Input material: peripheral blood. This CDR3 reads CASSYTDNEQFF. The CDR3 DNA is TGTGCCAGCAGTTACACAGACAATGAGCAGTTCTTC.